This entry lists 5 T cell receptor beta chains sequenced from one sample in a study of cytomegalovirus exposure and HLA in healthy donors. Researchers ran the PCR with 60 Vbeta and 13 Jbeta primers. Only in-frame clones appear in the TCRdb table, and some are missing; sequencing was by immunoSEQ multiplex PCR. The table records about 73,000 clones, 67% of them present only once. Sequenced material: PBMCs. The receptor set was obtained from a woman between 45 and 60 years old in good health and CMV-seropositive.

The rearrangement joins TRBV4-2 to TRBJ1-1; D not resolved. Deletions cut 0 bases from V and 5 bases from J, with 10 bases between. CDR1 is LGHNA and CDR2 is YNFKEQ in the germline V gene. The length of the CDR3 is 14 residues. CDR3 protein: CASSQDEARTEAFF. CDR3 bases: TGTGCCAGCAGCCAAGACGAAGCGAGGACTGAAGCTTTCTTT.

As concerns this clone: Mismatch with germline at one junction end may stem from a read error. Different DNA sequences within this sample yield the same CDR3. J is TRBJ1-1 and V is TRBV11-2; D is unresolved. This CDR3 is 15 amino acids long. The germline gives CDR1 SGHAT, CDR2 FQNNGV. CDR3 region: CASSLVPQVNTEAFF. CDR3 coding DNA: TGTGCCAGCAGCTTAGTTCCCCAGGTGAACACTGAAGCCTTCTTT.

This clone was detected a few times. The chain employs TRBV5-1 and TRBJ2-1, with D possibly being TRBD1 (6 bases). CDR1 SGHRS and CDR2 YFSETQ come from the germline V gene. The V end lost 0 bases, the J end lost 8 bases, and 12 bases lay between the germline ends. This CDR3 is 14 amino acids long. CDR3 nucleotide sequence: TGCGCCAGCAGCTTGGCTGTACAGGGCCATGAGCAGTTCTTC. Translating it yields CASSLAVQGHEQFF.

This clone was detected once. V gene TRBV7-2 combines with J gene TRBJ2-3; 10 bases line up with TRBD1. Trimming took 5 bases from V and 9 from J; bases not matched to a gene: 8. CDR1 is SGHTA, CDR2 FQGNSA, per germline. The CDR3 contains 14 residues. CDR3 DNA: TGTGCCAGCAGCCCTCGACAGGGGGCGCTGACGCAGTATTTT. It is translated as CASSPRQGALTQYF.

The chain couples TRBV19 to TRBJ1-3; D is unclear. The CDR3 contains 15 residues. Germline V gene sequence: CDR1 LNHDA, CDR2 SQIVND (reference sequence). The V end lost 6 bases, the J end lost 0 bases, and 12 bases lay between the germline ends. The CDR3 loop reads CASSRQARSGNTIYF. CDR3 DNA sequence: TGTGCCAGTAGCCGGCAGGCACGCTCTGGAAACACCATATATTTT.